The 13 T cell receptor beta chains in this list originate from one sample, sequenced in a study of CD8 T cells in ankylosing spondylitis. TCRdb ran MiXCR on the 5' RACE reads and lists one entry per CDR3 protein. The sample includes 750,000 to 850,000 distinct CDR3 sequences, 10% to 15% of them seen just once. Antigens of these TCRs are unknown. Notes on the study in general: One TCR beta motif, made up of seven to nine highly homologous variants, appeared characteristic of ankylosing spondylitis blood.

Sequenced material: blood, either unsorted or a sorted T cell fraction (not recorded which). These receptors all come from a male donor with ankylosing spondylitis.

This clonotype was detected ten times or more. CDR3 bases: TGCGCCACCTCGGGACTAGCGGGAGAGGCAGATACGCAGTATTTT. Amino acids: CATSGLAGEADTQYF. This rearrangement joins TRBV4-1 to TRBJ2-3; 14 nucleotides line up with TRBD2. Per germline, CDR1 MGHRA and CDR2 YSYEKL. Trimming cost V 10 bases and J 4 bases; bases outside gene matches: 7. The CDR3 is 15 residues long.

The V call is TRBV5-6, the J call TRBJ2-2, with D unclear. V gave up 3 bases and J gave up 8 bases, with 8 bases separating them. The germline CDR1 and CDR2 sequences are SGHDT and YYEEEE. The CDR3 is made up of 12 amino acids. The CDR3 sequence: CASSYVAGELFF. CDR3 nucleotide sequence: TGTGCCAGCAGCTACGTAGCAGGGGAGCTGTTTTTT. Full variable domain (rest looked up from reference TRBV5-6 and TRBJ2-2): DAGVTQSPTHLIKTRGQQVTLRCSPKSGHDTVSWYQQALGQGPQFIFQYYEEEERQRGNFPDRFSGHQFPNYSSELNVNALLLGDSALYLCASSYVAGELFFGEGSRLTVL.

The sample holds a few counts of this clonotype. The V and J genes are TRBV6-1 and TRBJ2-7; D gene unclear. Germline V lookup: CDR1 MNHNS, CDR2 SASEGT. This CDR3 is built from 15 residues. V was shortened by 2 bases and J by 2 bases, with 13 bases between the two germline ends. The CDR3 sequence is CASSEQVRFPYEQYF. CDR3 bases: TGTGCCAGCAGTGAACAGGTCAGGTTTCCCTACGAGCAGTACTTC.

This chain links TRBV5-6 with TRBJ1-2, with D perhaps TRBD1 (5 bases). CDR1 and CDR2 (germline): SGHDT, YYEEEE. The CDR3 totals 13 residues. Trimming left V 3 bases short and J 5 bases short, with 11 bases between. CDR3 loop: CASSYDSFYGYTF. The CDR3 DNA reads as TGTGCCAGCAGCTACGACAGTTTTTATGGCTACACCTTC. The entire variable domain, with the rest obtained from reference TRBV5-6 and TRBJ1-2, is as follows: DAGVTQSPTHLIKTRGQQVTLRCSPKSGHDTVSWYQQALGQGPQFIFQYYEEEERQRGNFPDRFSGHQFPNYSSELNVNALLLGDSALYLCASSYDSFYGYTFGSGTRLTVV.

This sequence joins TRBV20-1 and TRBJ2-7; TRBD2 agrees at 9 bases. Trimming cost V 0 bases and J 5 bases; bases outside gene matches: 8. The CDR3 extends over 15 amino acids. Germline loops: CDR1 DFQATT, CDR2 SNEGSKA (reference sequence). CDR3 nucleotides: TGCAGTGCTAGAGATCCAGCGGGGGGAGGCAACGAGCAGTACTTC. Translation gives CSARDPAGGGNEQYF.

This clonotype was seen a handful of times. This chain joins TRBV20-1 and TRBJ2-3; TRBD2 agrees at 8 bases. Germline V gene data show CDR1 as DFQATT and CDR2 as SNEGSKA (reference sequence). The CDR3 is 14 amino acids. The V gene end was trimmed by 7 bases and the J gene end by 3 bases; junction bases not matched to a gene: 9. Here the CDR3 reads CSVQSGGGTDTQYF. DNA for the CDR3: TGCAGTGTGCAGAGCGGGGGTGGGACAGATACGCAGTATTTT.

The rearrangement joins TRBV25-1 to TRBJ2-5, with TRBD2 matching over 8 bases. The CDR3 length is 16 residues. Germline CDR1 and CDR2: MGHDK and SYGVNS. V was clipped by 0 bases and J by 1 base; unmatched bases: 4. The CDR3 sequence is CASSEYGGRTQETQYF. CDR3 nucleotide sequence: TGTGCCAGCAGTGAATATGGCGGGAGGACCCAAGAGACCCAGTACTTC. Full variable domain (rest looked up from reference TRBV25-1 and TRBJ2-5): EADIYQTPRYLVIGTGKKITLECSQTMGHDKMYWYQQDPGMELHLIHYSYGVNSTEKGDLSSESTVSRIRTEHFPLTLESARPSHTSQYLCASSEYGGRTQETQYFGPGTRLLVL.

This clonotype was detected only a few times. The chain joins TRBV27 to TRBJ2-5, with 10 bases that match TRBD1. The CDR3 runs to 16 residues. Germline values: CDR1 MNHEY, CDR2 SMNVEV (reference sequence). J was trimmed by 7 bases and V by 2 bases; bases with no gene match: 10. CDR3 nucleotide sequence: TGTGCCAGCAGTTTACGCCCAGACAGGGGGCTGATGACCCAGTACTTC. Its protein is CASSLRPDRGLMTQYF.

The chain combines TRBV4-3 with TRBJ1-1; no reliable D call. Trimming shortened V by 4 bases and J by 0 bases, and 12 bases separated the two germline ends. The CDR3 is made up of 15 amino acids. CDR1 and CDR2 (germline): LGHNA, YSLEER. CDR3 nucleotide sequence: TGCGCCAGCAGCCTCCAGGCACAGCTGAACACTGAAGCTTTCTTT. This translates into CASSLQAQLNTEAFF.

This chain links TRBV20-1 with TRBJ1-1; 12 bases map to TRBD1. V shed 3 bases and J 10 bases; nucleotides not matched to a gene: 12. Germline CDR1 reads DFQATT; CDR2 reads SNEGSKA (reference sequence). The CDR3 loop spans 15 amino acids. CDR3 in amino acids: CSASGPGQGAGGAFF. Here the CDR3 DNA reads TGCAGTGCTAGTGGGCCGGGACAGGGGGCGGGGGGAGCTTTCTTT.

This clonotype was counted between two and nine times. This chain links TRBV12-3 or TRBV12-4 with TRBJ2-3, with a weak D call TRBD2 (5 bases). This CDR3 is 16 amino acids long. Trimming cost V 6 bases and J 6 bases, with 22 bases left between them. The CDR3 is CASSSLGVLNTDTQYF. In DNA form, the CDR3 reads TGTGCCAGCAGCTCTCTCGGGGTCCTCAACACCGATACGCAGTATTTT.

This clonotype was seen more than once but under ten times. CDR3 loop: CASSQGRGLAGDEQYF. The CDR3 bases are TGTGCCAGCAGCCAAGGCCGGGGACTAGCGGGAGACGAGCAGTACTTC. The chain carries TRBV3-1 and TRBJ2-7; TRBD2 matches at 14 bases. This CDR3 has 16 amino acids. Germline V gene data show CDR1 as LGHDT and CDR2 as YNNKEL (reference sequence). V lost 1 base, J lost 5 bases, and 4 bases stayed unmatched.

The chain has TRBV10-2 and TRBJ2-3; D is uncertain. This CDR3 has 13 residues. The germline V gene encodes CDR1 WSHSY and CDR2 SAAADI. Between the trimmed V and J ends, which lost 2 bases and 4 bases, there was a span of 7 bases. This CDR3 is CASSEAQADTQYF. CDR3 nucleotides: TGCGCCAGCAGTGAGGCCCAGGCAGATACGCAGTATTTT.